A single sample is the source of the 8 T cell receptor beta chains below, sequenced in a study of blood T cell repertoires in COVID-19. Assay: immunoSEQ multiplex PCR; the TCRdb copy retains only in-frame clones and omits some. There are about 170,000 clones in the sample; roughly 86% occur only once, and roughly 3.3% lies in the top ten. The specimen sequenced was peripheral blood. The source of these receptors is a man between 65 and 80 years old with acute or convalescent COVID-19.

The rearrangement joins TRBV7-2 to TRBJ2-5, with TRBD1 matching 8 bases. Germline V gene sequence: CDR1 SGHTA, CDR2 FQGNSA. The CDR3 is made up of 12 amino acids. V lost 10 bases to trimming and J lost 1 base; unmatched junction nucleotides: 2. This CDR3 is CATGQGQETQYF. CDR3 nucleotide sequence: TGTGCCACCGGACAGGGCCAAGAGACCCAGTACTTC. Filled out from reference TRBV7-2 and TRBJ2-5, the complete variable domain reads GAGVSQSPSNKVTEKGKDVELRCDPISGHTALYWYRQSLGQGLEFLIYFQGNSAPDKSGLPSDRFSAERTGGSVSTLTIQRTQQEDSAVYLCATGQGQETQYFGPGTRLLVL.

The rearrangement uses TRBV6-7 and TRBJ2-3; TRBD2 matches at 10 bases. TRBV6-7 is an ORF for which the function is uncertain. The CDR3 sequence is 17 residues long. V shed 0 bases, J shed 6 bases, and the junction held 9 bases outside the gene matches. CDR3 sequence (DNA): TGTGCCAGCAGTTACTCGAAGCGGGGGGGCCTCGGCGATACGCAGTATTTT. Translated, it gives CASSYSKRGGLGDTQYF.

In this sample, this clone turned up many times. The gene calls are TRBV19 and TRBJ2-7, with a possible D match to TRBD1 (5 bases). V gave up 6 bases and J gave up 2 bases, with 11 bases separating them. Germline values: CDR1 LNHDA, CDR2 SQIVND (reference sequence). CDR3 size: 13 residues. The CDR3 loop reads CASRPPDTYEQYF. The CDR3 DNA reads as TGTGCCAGTAGGCCCCCGGACACCTACGAGCAGTACTTC.

The chain carries TRBV9 and TRBJ1-5, with TRBD1 matching over 8 bases. J was trimmed by 5 bases and V by 3 bases; bases with no gene match: 7. The CDR3 consists of 15 residues. Germline-derived CDR1 and CDR2 are SGDLS and YYNGEE. The DNA of the CDR3 is TGTGCCAGCAGCGCCGGACAGGGTGCGGATCAGCCCCAGCATTTT. It codes for CASSAGQGADQPQHF. The whole variable domain, filled in from reference TRBV9 and TRBJ1-5, reads DSGVTQTPKHLITATGQRVTLRCSPRSGDLSVYWYQQSLDQGLQFLIQYYNGEERAKGNILERFSAQQFPDLHSELNLSSLELGDSALYFCASSAGQGADQPQHFGDGTRLSIL.

This clone was seen a single time. The rearrangement joins TRBV28 to TRBJ2-3, with a weak D call TRBD2 (6 bases). CDR3 length: 14 amino acids. Germline V lookup: CDR1 MDHEN, CDR2 SYDVKM. V was cut by 7 bases and J by 2 bases, with 13 bases left in between. CDR3 in DNA: TGTGCCAGCACCCTGGGGGGATTCACAGATACGCAGTATTTT. This encodes CASTLGGFTDTQYF.

The J gene is TRBJ2-3, the V gene TRBV6-5, with a weak D call TRBD2 (6 bases). CDR1 MNHEY and CDR2 SVGAGI come from the germline V gene. Trimming took 0 bases from V and 4 from J, leaving 14 bases between them. The length of the CDR3 is 16 residues. CDR3 DNA sequence: TGTGCCAGCAGTTACTCCTGGGGGGAGTTCGCAGATACGCAGTATTTT. Protein product: CASSYSWGEFADTQYF.

The chain couples TRBV9 to TRBJ2-5, with TRBD2 as a possible D gene (5 bases). Germline assignment: CDR1 SGDLS and CDR2 YYNGEE. The length of the CDR3 is 15 residues. V gave up 0 bases and J gave up 5 bases, with 14 bases separating them. The CDR3 protein is CASSVVGASRETQYF. For the CDR3, the DNA is TGTGCCAGCAGCGTAGTGGGAGCTAGCCGGGAGACCCAGTACTTC.

V and J are TRBV7-7 and TRBJ2-2; tentative D call: TRBD2 (5 bases). The CDR3 covers 15 residues. Per the germline V gene, CDR1 is SSHAT and CDR2 is FNYEAQ (reference sequence). The ends were cut back, 6 bases at V and 6 bases at J, with 17 bases in the middle. This CDR3 is CASSPLSGSSGELFF. The DNA for the CDR3 is TGTGCCAGCAGTCCCCTAAGCGGATCGTCCGGGGAGCTGTTTTTT.